This T cell receptor (beta chain) was observed in a study of cytomegalovirus exposure and HLA in healthy donors. The CDR3 is made up of 16 amino acids. Trimming removed 5 bases from V and 0 bases from J; junction bases left unmatched: 11. Germline loops: CDR1 GTSNPN, CDR2 SVGIG (reference sequence). PCR used 60 Vbeta primers and 13 Jbeta primers. Clones were sequenced by immunoSEQ multiplex PCR, and TCRdb holds only the in-frame ones, with some missing. The table lists approximately 190,000 clones, around 80% of them singletons, with around 2.2% in the top ten. Input material: PBMCs. This TCR was recovered from a woman aged 18-35 years in good health and CMV-seropositive. This chain uses TRBV30 with TRBJ1-1; 8 bases are shared with TRBD1. CDR3 region: CAWGDRGVGMNTEAFF. The CDR3 DNA reads as TGTGCCTGGGGAGACAGGGGAGTGGGAATGAACACTGAAGCTTTCTTT.